This T cell receptor beta chain was found in a study of blood T cell repertoires in COVID-19. Overall study: Material from acute and convalescent COVID-19 was sourced from the United States, Italy and Spain. PBMCs, B-cell-depleted T cells, or T cells were the source of the cDNA or gDNA that made up the material.

Per the germline V gene, CDR1 is SGHDT and CDR2 is YYEEEE. V trimming: 1 base; J trimming: 5 bases; junction bases outside the gene matches: 9. This CDR3 contains 16 residues. Authors' analysis steps: For nucleated cells, counts were estimated from reference gene primer amplification. Sequencing used immunoSEQ multiplex PCR; TCRdb keeps in-frame clones, though not all of them. D and trimming come from the DNA, and the V and J calls and clone size come from that table. The repertoire consists of about 170,000 clones, with around 82% occurring once and the leading ten covering roughly 1.9%. The sequencing input was peripheral blood. The clonotype was recovered from a woman older than 75 with acute or convalescent COVID-19. This rearrangement joins TRBV5-6 to TRBJ1-5; TRBD1 agrees at 7 bases. In DNA, the CDR3 is TGTGCCAGCAGCTTGTGGGCAGGGGGTATGGATCAGCCCCAGCATTTT. Translating it yields CASSLWAGGMDQPQHF.